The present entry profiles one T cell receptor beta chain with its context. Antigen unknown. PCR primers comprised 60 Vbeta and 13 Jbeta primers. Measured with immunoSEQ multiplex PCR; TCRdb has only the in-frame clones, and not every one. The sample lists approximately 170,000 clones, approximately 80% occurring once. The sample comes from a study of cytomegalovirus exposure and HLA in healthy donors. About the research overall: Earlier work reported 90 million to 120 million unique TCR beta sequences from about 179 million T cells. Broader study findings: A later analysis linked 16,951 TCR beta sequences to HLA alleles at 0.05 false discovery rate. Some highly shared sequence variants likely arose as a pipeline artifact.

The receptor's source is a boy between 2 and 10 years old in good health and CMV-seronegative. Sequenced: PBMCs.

The CDR3 DNA follows: TGCGCCAGCAGCCCCGGGACAGGTTTCGGCAATGAGCAGTTCTTC. It codes for CASSPGTGFGNEQFF. The V and J genes are TRBV5-1 and TRBJ2-1; 8 bases are shared with TRBD1. V lost 4 bases and J lost 6; bases outside the gene matches: 9. Germline lookup yields CDR1 SGHRS and CDR2 YFSETQ. The CDR3 is 15 residues long. Supplemented by reference TRBV5-1 and TRBJ2-1, the full variable domain reads KAGVTQTPRYLIKTRGQQVTLSCSPISGHRSVSWYQQTPGQGLQFLFEYFSETQRNKGNFPGRFSGRQFSNSRSEMNVSTLELGDSALYLCASSPGTGFGNEQFFGPGTRLTVL.